Each of the 6 T cell receptor beta chains below was sequenced from the same sample in a study of cytomegalovirus exposure and HLA in healthy donors. With 60 Vbeta and 13 Jbeta primers, the PCR was carried out. Assay used: immunoSEQ multiplex PCR; TCRdb lists only in-frame clones, some missing. The repertoire has over 150,000 clones, 73% of them found once; the top ten carry 5.4%. What was sequenced was PBMCs. The receptor source for this set is a young woman in good health and CMV-seropositive.

V is TRBV6-6 and J is TRBJ1-1; D gene uncertain. V shed 0 bases and J shed 7 bases, with 9 bases lying between them. The germline CDR1 and CDR2 sequences are MNHNY and SVGAGI (reference sequence). The CDR3 has 13 residues. The CDR3 DNA follows: TGTGCCAGCAGTTACTCGGAGCCATGTGAAGCTTTCTTT. Its protein is CASSYSEPCEAFF.

The chain has TRBV10-3 and TRBJ1-5; TRBD1 aligns across 8 bases. Losses at the gene ends were 2 bases for V and 5 bases for J; bases not matched to a gene: 5. Looked up from germline, CDR1 is ENHRY and CDR2 is SYGVKD. The CDR3 is 15 amino acids. The CDR3 protein is CAISERPGGYQPQHF. DNA of the CDR3: TGTGCCATCAGTGAGAGGCCAGGGGGCTATCAGCCCCAGCATTTT.

The chain carries TRBV30 and TRBJ1-1; D uncertain. Trimming stripped 3 bases from V and 5 bases from J, with 13 bases between. CDR1 GTSNPN and CDR2 SVGIG come from the germline V gene (reference sequence). This CDR3 is 13 amino acids long. CDR3 DNA: TGTGCCTGGAGAGGGTTGAGGACTACTGAAGCTTTCTTT. Protein sequence: CAWRGLRTTEAFF.

The CDR3, as DNA: TGTGCCAGCAGTTACCCGGGACAGGGCCAGAACACCATATATTTT. Translation: CASSYPGQGQNTIYF. The V gene is TRBV6-6, the J gene TRBJ1-3; TRBD1 matches at 9 bases. V lost 2 bases and J lost 7; bases outside the gene matches: 6. The CDR3 is 15 residues long. Germline V gene lookup returns CDR1 MNHNY and CDR2 SVGAGI (reference sequence).

The chain employs TRBV6-5 and TRBJ1-1, with D possibly TRBD1 on 6 matching bases. Deletions cut 8 bases from V and 3 bases from J, with 19 bases between. This CDR3 contains 15 residues. The germline gives CDR1 MNHEY, CDR2 SVGAGI. CDR3 sequence reads: CASARGGNSDTEAFF. CDR3 nucleotide sequence: TGTGCCAGCGCAAGGGGGGGGAATTCGGACACTGAAGCTTTCTTT.

Notes on this clone: Sequence at one end of the junction differs from germline and may be a read error. The chain has TRBV5-1 and TRBJ2-3; possible D gene TRBD1, 5 bases. This CDR3 has 15 amino acids. Germline CDR1 SGHRS, CDR2 YFSETQ. The CDR3 bases are TGCGCCAGCAGCTTGGCCGGGTTGCGCACAGGTACGCAGTATTTT. Its protein product is CASSLAGLRTGTQYF.